Listed below are T cell receptor beta chains from one sample, sequenced in a study of blood T cell repertoires in COVID-19. This table comes from immunoSEQ multiplex PCR, and its TCRdb copy is limited to in-frame clones, with some not included. In the table there are under 450,000 clones, about nine tenths of which are singletons. The sequenced sample consisted of peripheral blood. Receptor source: a woman between 50 and 59 years old with COVID-19, enrolled during active disease. Each CDR3 is given with its conserved first and last residue. The D gene is left open where the match is weak. Clone sizes are given selectively: once, few, many, or a class where the clone is expanded.

DNA,CDR3,D,J,size,V
TGCGCCAGCAGCCCACGACTAGCGGGGGTGCCGGAGGAGCAGTTCTTC,CASSPRLAGVPEEQFF,TRBD2,TRBJ2-1,NA,TRBV5-1
TGTGCCAGCAGATTGGGGGGGACTAGCACAGATACGCAGTATTTT,CASRLGGTSTDTQYF,TRBD2,TRBJ2-3,NA,TRBV5-4
TGTGCCAGCAGCTTAAACGGGGAGAGCACAGATACGCAGTATTTT,CASSLNGESTDTQYF,NA,TRBJ2-3,NA,TRBV11-1
TGCGCCAGCAGCCACGGGACAGGGGGCGAGGGTACTGAAGCTTTCTTT,CASSHGTGGEGTEAFF,TRBD1,TRBJ1-1,NA,TRBV4-1
TGCGCCAGCAGCCAAGATGAGAATTCCTACGAGCAGTACTTC,CASSQDENSYEQYF,NA,TRBJ2-7,NA,TRBV4-1
TGTGCCACCAGCGTGGGACAGGCGAACACTGAAGCTTTCTTT,CATSVGQANTEAFF,TRBD1,TRBJ1-1,NA,TRBV15
TGTGCCAGCATAAAAGGGGACACCAAAACTAATCAGCCCCAGCATTTT,CASIKGDTKTNQPQHF,NA,TRBJ1-5,NA,TRBV6-6
TGTGCCAGCAGGACTAGCGGGGGACCAAGCTCCTACGAGCAGTACTTC,CASRTSGGPSSYEQYF,TRBD2,TRBJ2-7,NA,TRBV7-9
TGTGCCAGCAGTGACAGGGCTCTGGAGACCCAGTACTTC,CASSDRALETQYF,NA,TRBJ2-5,NA,TRBV2
TGCGCCAGCAGCTTGGGACAGGGGCGAATGAACACTGAAGCTTTCTTT,CASSLGQGRMNTEAFF,TRBD1,TRBJ1-1,NA,TRBV5-1
TGTGCCTGGAGGCGGACACGAACCGGGGAGCTGTTTTTT,CAWRRTRTGELFF,NA,TRBJ2-2,NA,TRBV30
TGTGCCAGTAGTCCAACCCCTGATTCGGGTACGCAGTATTTT,CASSPTPDSGTQYF,NA,TRBJ2-3,NA,TRBV19
TGCAGCGCTGTGGGACAGCTAGATGCGACCCAGTACTTC,CSAVGQLDATQYF,TRBD1,TRBJ2-5,few,TRBV29-1
TGCAGTGCCCCGTGGGGGCACACCATATATTTT,CSAPWGHTIYF,NA,TRBJ1-3,NA,TRBV20-1
TGTGCCAGCAGCAGCCCCGGGACAGATACGCAGTATTTT,CASSSPGTDTQYF,NA,TRBJ2-3,NA,TRBV7-8
TGTGCCAGCTCACTGGGCAGGGGCTATGGCTACACCTTC,CASSLGRGYGYTF,NA,TRBJ1-2,NA,TRBV18
TGTGCCAGCAGCTTAGTCAGGGGAGAGACCCAGTACTTC,CASSLVRGETQYF,NA,TRBJ2-5,NA,TRBV7-7
TGTGCCAGCAGCCCCGACTACACTAGCACAGATACGCAGTATTTT,CASSPDYTSTDTQYF,NA,TRBJ2-3,once,TRBV4-2
TGCGCCACCGGGGACAGACTCGACACTGAAGCTTTCTTT,CATGDRLDTEAFF,TRBD1,TRBJ1-1,NA,TRBV10-2
TGTGCCAGCAGCTTAACGGCTGGGGGAGCGGGGACGTACGAGCAGTACTTC,CASSLTAGGAGTYEQYF,TRBD2,TRBJ2-7,NA,TRBV7-3
TGCGCCAGCAGCTCCGACAGTTACAATGAGCAGTTCTTC,CASSSDSYNEQFF,NA,TRBJ2-1,NA,TRBV5-1
TGTGCCAGCAGTTGGACAGAGCCTAACACTGAAGCTTTCTTT,CASSWTEPNTEAFF,NA,TRBJ1-1,few,TRBV28
TGTGCCAGCAGTTCACGACCCCTCAGGACAAGTTCCCTACAGCCCCAGCATTTT,CASSSRPLRTSSLQPQHF,NA,TRBJ1-5,NA,TRBV27
TGCGCCAGCAGCTTGGTACAGGAGGGGACAGATACGCAGTATTTT,CASSLVQEGTDTQYF,NA,TRBJ2-3,NA,TRBV5-1
TGTGCCAGCAGCCCCCGACAGGGGATCAACTATGGCTACACCTTC,CASSPRQGINYGYTF,TRBD1,TRBJ1-2,NA,TRBV7-8
TGCGCCAGCAGCCATCTTGACCTCGGGTTCTCCTCTGGAAACACCATATATTTT,CASSHLDLGFSSGNTIYF,NA,TRBJ1-3,few,TRBV4-1
TGCGCCAGCAGTCAAGAGATGAACACTGAAGCTTTCTTT,CASSQEMNTEAFF,NA,TRBJ1-1,NA,TRBV5-1
TGTGCCAGCAGGTACAGACAGGGTGCCACACATAGCAATCAGCCCCAGCATTTT,CASRYRQGATHSNQPQHF,TRBD1,TRBJ1-5,NA,TRBV28
TGTGCCAGCAGCCAAGTTACAGGGAGTGAGCAGTTCTTC,CASSQVTGSEQFF,NA,TRBJ2-1,many,TRBV3-1/TRBV3-2
TGTGCCAGTAGCCCTAGGACTGGGAATGAGCGACTGTTTTTT,CASSPRTGNERLFF,NA,TRBJ1-4,NA,TRBV19
TGTGCCAGCAGTGACGGGGTAGCTGGGGCCAACGTCCTGACTTTC,CASSDGVAGANVLTF,NA,TRBJ2-6,NA,TRBV2
TGTGCCAGCAGCTTGGCCGGACGGGGGGTCCCATACGAGCAGTACTTC,CASSLAGRGVPYEQYF,TRBD2,TRBJ2-7,NA,TRBV5-4
TGTGCCACCAGCAGAGAATCAGGCACCCCGTCTCCAGCCCAGCATTTT,CATSRESGTPSPAQHF,NA,TRBJ1-5,NA,TRBV15
TGTGCCAGCAGCGTAGCTGGTCAGGGTGGCGAAAAACTGTTTTTT,CASSVAGQGGEKLFF,NA,TRBJ1-4,NA,TRBV9
TGCAGTGCTAGTGGCCGGGGGGTATCCTCTGGGGCCAACGTCCTGACTTTC,CSASGRGVSSGANVLTF,TRBD2,TRBJ2-6,NA,TRBV20-1